Below are 3 T cell receptor beta chains sequenced from a single sample in a study of tissue T cells after allogeneic stem cell transplantation. Clones were sequenced by immunoSEQ multiplex PCR, and TCRdb holds only the in-frame ones, with some missing. The sample includes roughly 2,000 clones, around three fifths seen only once; the top ten take around 16%. Steroid-refractory graft-versus-host disease after allogeneic hematopoietic cell transplant qualified adults for prospective research-autopsy enrollment. This sample comprised ileal tissue, obtained at autopsy. These receptors were obtained from a male patient at least 60 years old with steroid-refractory graft-versus-host disease after an allogeneic stem cell transplant. Some T cells may be supplied by the graft donor.

The chain employs TRBV5-6 and TRBJ1-1; no definite D call. Germline-derived CDR1 and CDR2 are SGHDT and YYEEEE. The CDR3 is made up of 13 amino acids. Deletions cut 0 bases from V and 5 bases from J, with 8 bases between. The CDR3, as DNA: TGTGCCAGCAGCTTGGCCTCGGGAACTGAAGCTTTCTTT. Amino acid sequence: CASSLASGTEAFF.

The chain employs TRBV5-1 and TRBJ1-6; weak D call: TRBD1 (5 bases). Germline values: CDR1 SGHRS, CDR2 YFSETQ. Deletions cut 1 base from V and 10 bases from J, with 15 bases between. There are 15 residues in the CDR3. The CDR3 here is CASSLLAGEGSPLHF. CDR3 DNA: TGCGCCAGCAGCTTGTTAGCGGGGGAAGGATCACCCCTCCACTTT.

The genes are TRBV5-8 and TRBJ2-5; a weak D match, TRBD2 (6 bases). Germline CDR1 reads SGHTS; CDR2 reads YDEGEE. V was trimmed by 1 base and J by 1 base, leaving 17 bases between them. This CDR3 is built from 17 residues. CDR3 DNA sequence: TGTGCCAGCAGCTTGAAGAAAGGCATCGGGGGCCAAGAGACCCAGTACTTC. Translation: CASSLKKGIGGQETQYF.